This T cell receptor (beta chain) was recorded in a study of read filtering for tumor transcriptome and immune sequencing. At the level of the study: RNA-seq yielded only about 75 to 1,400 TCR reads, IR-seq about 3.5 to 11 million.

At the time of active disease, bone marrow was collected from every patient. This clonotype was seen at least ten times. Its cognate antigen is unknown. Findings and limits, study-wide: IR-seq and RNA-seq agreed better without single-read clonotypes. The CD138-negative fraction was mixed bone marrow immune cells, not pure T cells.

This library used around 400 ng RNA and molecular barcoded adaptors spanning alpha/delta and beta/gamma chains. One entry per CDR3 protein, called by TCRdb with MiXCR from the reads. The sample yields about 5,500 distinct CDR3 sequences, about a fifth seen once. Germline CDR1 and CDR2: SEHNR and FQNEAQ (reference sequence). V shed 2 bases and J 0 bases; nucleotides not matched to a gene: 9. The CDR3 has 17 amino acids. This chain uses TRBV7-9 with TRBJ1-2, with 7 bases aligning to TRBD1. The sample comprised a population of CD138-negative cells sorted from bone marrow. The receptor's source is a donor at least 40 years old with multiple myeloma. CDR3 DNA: TGTGCCAGCAGCTTAAGGGCCGGGACAGAGACTAACTATGGCTACACCTTC. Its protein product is CASSLRAGTETNYGYTF.